A selection of T cell receptor beta chains follows, all from one sample in a study of T cell responses to AZD1222 COVID-19 vaccine. Data came from immunoSEQ multiplex PCR; TCRdb stores just in-frame clones and leaves some out. The sample consists of nearly 110,000 clones, roughly 90% of them appearing once. The material sequenced was peripheral blood, taken on day 0 of AZD1222 vaccination. The receptors shown here come from an adult in good health. The CDR3 runs from the conserved cysteine through the conserved F or W.

TRBV28 | CASRNTGGSNTEAFF
TRBV19 | CASSIVGSGNTIYF
TRBV19 | CASQQGWGNQPQHF
TRBV5-6 | CASSVQGAYGYTF
TRBV11-2 | CASSLVVAGSIYNEQFF
TRBV27 | CASSFLHLVDTEAFF
TRBV27 | CASKVQGGNTEAFF
TRBV7-2 | CASSPRTAWGQPQHF
TRBV3-1/TRBV3-2 | CASSLREGRGYTF
TRBV30 | CAWSAYRDSSGANVLTF